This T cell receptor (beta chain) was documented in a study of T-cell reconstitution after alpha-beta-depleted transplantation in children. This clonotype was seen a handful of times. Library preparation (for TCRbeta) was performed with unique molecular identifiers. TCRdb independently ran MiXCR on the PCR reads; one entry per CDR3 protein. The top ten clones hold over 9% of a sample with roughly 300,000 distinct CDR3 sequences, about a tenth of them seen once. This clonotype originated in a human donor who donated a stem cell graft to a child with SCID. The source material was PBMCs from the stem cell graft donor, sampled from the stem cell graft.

CDR3 loop: CASSQGSGTDTQYF. CDR3 nucleotide sequence: TGCGCCAGCAGCCAAGGGTCAGGCACAGATACGCAGTATTTT. The chain joins TRBV4-1 to TRBJ2-3; the D is unclear. The CDR3 totals 14 residues. Germline loops: CDR1 MGHRA, CDR2 YSYEKL. V lost 1 base and J lost 1, with 6 bases in between.